This TCR beta chain was sequenced during a study of blood T cell repertoires in COVID-19 (TCRdb year 2020). Context from the whole study: The collaborator samples originated in the United States, Italy and Spain and spanned the acute and convalescent phases of COVID-19. Where available, HLA class I and class II types were taken from metadata supplied by the sample provider and were not determined by assay-based typing. Samples were obtained from the ongoing ImmuneRACE study (first 160 participants) and from 1,254 subjects provided by 6 global collaborators. The repertoires were made available in a free public database intended to serve as a resource for research on the immune response to SARS-CoV-2. Subjects who had been exposed to COVID-19, were actively infected with it, or had recovered from it provided the deeply sampled blood TCRbeta repertoires that made up the dataset. The material from the prospective study consisted of cDNA or gDNA derived from T cells, B-cell-depleted T cells, or PBMCs. A de-identified subject ID, COVID-19 status, age in years and sex were almost always included in the sample metadata. Here is what the overall study found, with its caveats: The amount of clinical and demographic metadata varied by source and participant and was provided uncurated.

Via the germline V gene, CDR1 is SGDLS and CDR2 YYNGEE. The CDR3 has 16 amino acids, counting the end cysteine and phenylalanine. The DNA shown is the 48-base CDR3, in frame from base 1. V gives up 2 bases and J gives up 3 bases, and the segment between their germline ends measures 15 bases. TCRbeta CDR3 regions were amplified from genomic DNA using the immunoSEQ Assay, a bias-controlled multiplex PCR. Under the source paper's analysis protocol: Within the assay, amplification of reference gene primers was used to estimate how many nucleated cells each sample contained. To quantify the absolute abundance of each unique TCRbeta CDR3 rearrangement, sequence reads were collapsed and filtered. For each sample, productive Simpson clonality was calculated as the square root of Simpson's diversity index across productive rearrangements. As stored in TCRdb, this immuneACCESS dataset retains in-frame rearrangements with V and J assigned. A fraction of the clones does not appear; measured against another copy, unresolved V genes explain less than half of the discrepancy, and the remainder lacks a known reason. The V and J calls and clone size are taken from that table; D and trimming were inferred from the DNA. Across this sample there are approximately 110,000 clones, with around 89% seen only once. 32% of the sample is taken by the ten largest.

Comments on this clone: No antigen is known for it. The record has no base qualities; no much larger clone is one base away.

The collaborating institutions used their own protocols to collect whole blood in K2EDTA tubes. Collaborator samples were shipped for TCRbeta analysis as frozen whole blood, isolated PBMCs, or DNA extracted from either sample type. The V and J segments used are TRBV9 and TRBJ2-1; tentative D gene TRBD2, with 7 bases matching. This clonotype originated in a woman of 80 years or more with acute or convalescent COVID-19. The specimen was peripheral blood. The CDR3 protein sequence reads: CASSVLGGGDYNEQFF. The sequenced DNA: TGTGCCAGCAGCGTTCTGGGCGGGGGCGACTACAATGAGCAGTTCTTC.